These 2 T cell receptor beta chains came from one sample sequenced in a study of T-cell memory formation after mild COVID-19. TCRdb recomputed calls from the 5' RACE reads with MiXCR, one row per CDR3 protein. The sample holds fewer than 250,000 distinct CDR3 sequences; over 9.5% are singletons and the top ten take around 2.9%. The sample was PBMCs or a T cell subset sorted from them (not recorded which). Receptors originate from a man younger than 35 who had mild COVID-19 (a few samples of this study predate the infection). Cell type and time point are not known.

This clonotype was seen only a few times. The chain combines TRBV6-2 or TRBV6-3 with TRBJ2-3, with D perhaps TRBD1 or TRBD2 (5 bases each). Germline V CDR1 and CDR2: MNHEY, SVGEGT. V was trimmed by 8 bases and J by 1 base, leaving 16 bases between them. The CDR3 contains 15 residues. The CDR3 protein is CASHVKGPRTDTQYF. In DNA, the CDR3 is TGTGCCAGCCACGTCAAGGGACCTCGCACAGATACGCAGTATTTT.

V gene TRBV7-2 combines with J gene TRBJ2-5; D may be TRBD1 or TRBD2 (5 bases each). V was cut by 1 base and J by 12 bases, with 18 bases left in between. The CDR3 sequence is 14 residues long. Germline V gene data show CDR1 as SGHTA and CDR2 as FQGNSA. CDR3 sequence reads: CASSLGRGVTLEYF. CDR3 DNA: TGTGCCAGCAGCTTAGGTCGAGGGGTCACTTTAGAGTACTTC.